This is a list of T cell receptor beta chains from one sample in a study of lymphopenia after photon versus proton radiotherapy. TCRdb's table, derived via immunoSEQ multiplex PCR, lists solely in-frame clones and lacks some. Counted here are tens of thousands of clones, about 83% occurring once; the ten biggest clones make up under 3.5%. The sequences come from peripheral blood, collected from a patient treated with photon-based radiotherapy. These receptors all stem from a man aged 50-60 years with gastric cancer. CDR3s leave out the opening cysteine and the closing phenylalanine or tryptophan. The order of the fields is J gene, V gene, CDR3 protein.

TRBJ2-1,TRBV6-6,ASAGTNNEQF
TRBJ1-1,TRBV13,ASSLESLFQGRRNNTEAF
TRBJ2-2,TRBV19,ASSIKREVSGELF
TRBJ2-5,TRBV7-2,ASSPPALGETQY
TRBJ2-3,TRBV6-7,ASSSAHPSSLAGAVDTQY
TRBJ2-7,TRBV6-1,ASSEGWGLEQY
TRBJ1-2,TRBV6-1,ASSEPRDNYGYT
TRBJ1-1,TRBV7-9,ASSPRQGPEAF
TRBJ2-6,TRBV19,ASSFSSGANVLT
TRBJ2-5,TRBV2,ASSEEGLAEETQY
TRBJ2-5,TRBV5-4,ASSRDPQETQY
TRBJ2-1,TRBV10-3,AISESGKEQF
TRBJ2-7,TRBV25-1,ASSGQASEQY
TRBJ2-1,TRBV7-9,ASSFHDRGPDNEQF
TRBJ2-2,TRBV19,ASSLDEAGELF
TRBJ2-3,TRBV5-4,ASSLSGRTQY
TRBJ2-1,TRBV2,ASSERGTSSYNEQF
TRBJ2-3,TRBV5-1,ASSLGGTHTDTQY
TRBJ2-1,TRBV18,ASSPSLAGGSYNEQF
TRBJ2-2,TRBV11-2,ASSPAPGGLLANTGELF
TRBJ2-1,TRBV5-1,ASSGDRGNEQF
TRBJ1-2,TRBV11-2,ASSLGWRGDYGYT
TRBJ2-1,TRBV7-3,ASSLFLAGGNEQF
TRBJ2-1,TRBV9,ASSVEGSGGPRNEQF
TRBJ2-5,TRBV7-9,ASSRTGSQGTQY
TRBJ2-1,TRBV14,ASSQGGNEQF
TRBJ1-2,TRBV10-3,AISVRTGDNYGYT
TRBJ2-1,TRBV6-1,ASSEEREWGNEQF
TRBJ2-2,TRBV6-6,ASSPVRAEAGELF
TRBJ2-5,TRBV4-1,ASSQVYQETQY
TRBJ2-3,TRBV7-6,ASSLVGGGTDTQY
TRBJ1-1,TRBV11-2,ASSLDWVGSNTEAF
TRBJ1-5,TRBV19,ASSIREGSQPQH
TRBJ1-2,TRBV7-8,ASSLENYGYT
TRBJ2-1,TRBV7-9,ASSLASAFDEQF
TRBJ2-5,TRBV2,ASSGGLAGIETQY
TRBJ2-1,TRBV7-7,ASSRSPGLEPF
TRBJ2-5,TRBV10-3,AIRPGTSGPQETQY
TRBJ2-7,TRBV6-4,ATWDREAYEQY
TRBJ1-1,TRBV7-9,ASSLNRRSGTEAF
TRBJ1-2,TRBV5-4,ASRAQGQLGYT
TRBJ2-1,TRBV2,ASRRSGPANEQF
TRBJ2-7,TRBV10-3,AISEEGSGPPTYEQY
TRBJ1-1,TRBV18,ASSIGSDTEAF
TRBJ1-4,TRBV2,ASGRDNEKLF
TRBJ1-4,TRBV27,ASRRAPARINEKLF
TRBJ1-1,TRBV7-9,ASRTGVGTEAF
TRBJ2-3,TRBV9,ASSGRDFITDTQY
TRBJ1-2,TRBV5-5,ASSSTPPGGNYGYT
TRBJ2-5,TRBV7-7,ASSPGTSGRVETQY
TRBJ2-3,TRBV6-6,ASSYFSARYTDTQY
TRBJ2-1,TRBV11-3,ASSLDKAVYNEQF
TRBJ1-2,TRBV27,ASRPSFRGLLPILTNYGYT